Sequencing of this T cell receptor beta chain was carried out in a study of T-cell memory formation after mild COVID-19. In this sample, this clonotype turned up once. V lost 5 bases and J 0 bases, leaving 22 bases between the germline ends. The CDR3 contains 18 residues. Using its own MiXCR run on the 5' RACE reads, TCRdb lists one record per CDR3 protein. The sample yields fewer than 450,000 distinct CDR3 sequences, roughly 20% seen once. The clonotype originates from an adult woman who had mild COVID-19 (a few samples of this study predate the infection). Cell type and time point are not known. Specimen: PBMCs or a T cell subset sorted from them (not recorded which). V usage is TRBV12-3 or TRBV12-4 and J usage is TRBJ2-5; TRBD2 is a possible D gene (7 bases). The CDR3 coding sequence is TGTGCCAGCAGTCAGCACGCCGGGGGCGGGGGCCACCAAGAGACCCAGTACTTC. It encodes CASSQHAGGGGHQETQYF.